These 27 T cell receptor beta chains were sequenced from one sample in a study of blood T cell repertoires in COVID-19. Using immunoSEQ multiplex PCR, the repertoire was profiled, and TCRdb retains in-frame clones only, with some absent. The repertoire holds 270,000 or so clones, approximately 91% seen once, with about 2.3% in the top ten. The sequencing input was PBMCs or T cells enriched from blood (not recorded which). These receptors came from a woman aged 40 to 50 with acute COVID-19.

The chain recombines TRBV7-9 with TRBJ2-7; D perhaps matches TRBD1 (6 bases). Germline CDR1 SEHNR, CDR2 FQNEAQ (reference sequence). V shed 5 bases and J shed 5 bases, with 16 bases lying between them. The CDR3 is 14 residues long. CDR3 DNA sequence: TGTGCCAGCAGCCAAGGGGGAGTTACGGACGAGCAGTACTTC. It is translated as CASSQGGVTDEQYF.

V usage is TRBV5-8 and J usage is TRBJ2-3; D gene uncertain. The CDR3 has 15 residues. Germline V lookup: CDR1 SGHTS, CDR2 YDEGEE. Deletions cut 5 bases from V and 0 bases from J, with 13 bases between. CDR3 in DNA: TGTGCCAGCAGGATCCGCTCCAGTAGCACAGATACGCAGTATTTT. Residues: CASRIRSSSTDTQYF.

The J gene is TRBJ1-4, the V gene TRBV9; a possible D gene is TRBD1 (5 bases). V was shortened by 0 bases and J by 3 bases, with 15 bases between the two germline ends. Germline V gene lookup returns CDR1 SGDLS and CDR2 YYNGEE. CDR3 size: 17 residues. CDR3 bases: TGTGCCAGCAGCGTAGCGGGAAGTGGGGGGTCTAATGAAAAACTGTTTTTT. Its protein is CASSVAGSGGSNEKLFF.

The V call is TRBV30, the J call TRBJ2-3; 8 positions agree with TRBD1. Per germline, CDR1 GTSNPN and CDR2 SVGIG (reference sequence). V lost 2 bases to trimming and J lost 6 bases; unmatched junction nucleotides: 7. The CDR3 is 14 amino acids. The CDR3 region is CAWSSTGAQDTQYF. The CDR3, as DNA: TGTGCCTGGAGTTCGACAGGGGCGCAGGATACGCAGTATTTT. Together with reference TRBV30 and TRBJ2-3, the CDR3 gives the full variable domain: SQTIHQWPATLVQPVGSPLSLECTVEGTSNPNLYWYRQAAGRGLQLLFYSVGIGQISSEVPQNLSASRPQDRQFILSSKKLLLSDSGFYLCAWSSTGAQDTQYFGPGTRLTVL.

This chain links TRBV11-2 with TRBJ2-2, with D possibly matching TRBD2 (6 bases). Trimming removed 2 bases from V and 7 bases from J, with 11 bases in between. There are 14 residues in the CDR3. CDR1 is SGHAT and CDR2 is FQNNGV in the germline V gene. The CDR3 nucleotides are TGTGCCAGCAGCTTACAGGGACTGATCGGGGAGCTGTTTTTT. Amino acid sequence: CASSLQGLIGELFF. Complete variable domain (other parts from reference TRBV11-2 and TRBJ2-2): EAGVAQSPRYKIIEKRQSVAFWCNPISGHATLYWYQQILGQGPKLLIQFQNNGVVDDSQLPKDRFSAERLKGVDSTLKIQPAKLEDSAVYLCASSLQGLIGELFFGEGSRLTVL.

This clone has just one count. This chain uses TRBV11-3 with TRBJ2-7; the match to TRBD1 covers 7 bases. V was pared by 5 bases and J by 1 base, with 5 bases of the junction left unmatched. The germline V gene encodes CDR1 SGHNT and CDR2 YENEEA. This CDR3 region has 14 residues. The chain's CDR3 is CASSVGQVSYEQYF. CDR3 sequence (DNA): TGTGCCAGCAGCGTCGGACAGGTGTCCTACGAGCAGTACTTC.

The chain is built from TRBV6-5 and TRBJ2-1, with TRBD2 matching 10 bases. This CDR3 has 15 amino acids. V shed 5 bases and J 2 bases; nucleotides not matched to a gene: 3. Germline lookup yields CDR1 MNHEY and CDR2 SVGAGI. CDR3 in DNA: TGTGCCAGCAGTAGCGGGGGGGAGCCCTACAATGAGCAGTTCTTC. This encodes CASSSGGEPYNEQFF.

The gene calls are TRBV5-1 and TRBJ2-7, with D possibly TRBD2 on 6 matching bases. Per germline, CDR1 SGHRS and CDR2 YFSETQ. This CDR3 region has 14 residues. V was pared by 7 bases and J by 0 bases, with 14 bases between. This CDR3 reads CASRRSGSSYEQYF. The CDR3 DNA sequence: TGCGCCAGCCGGCGTAGCGGTAGCTCCTACGAGCAGTACTTC.

The rearrangement links TRBV7-9 to TRBJ2-5, with TRBD2 matching 8 bases. The V segment lost 3 bases and the J segment 4 bases; nucleotides outside the gene matches: 7. CDR3 length: 15 residues. Per germline, CDR1 SEHNR and CDR2 FQNEAQ (reference sequence). The CDR3 region has the DNA TGTGCCAGCAGCTTCTTAGCGGGAACGCGAGAGACCCAGTACTTC. Translation: CASSFLAGTRETQYF.

The chain couples TRBV6-2 or TRBV6-3 to TRBJ2-3; 12 positions match TRBD1. V lost 5 bases and J lost 3; bases outside the gene matches: 9. CDR3 length: 17 residues. From germline, CDR1 is MNHEY and CDR2 SVGEGT. The CDR3 spells CASSLLGGQGATDTQYF. The CDR3 DNA reads TGTGCCAGCAGTCTCCTCGGGGGACAGGGGGCAACAGATACGCAGTATTTT.

The chain joins TRBV15 to TRBJ2-1; D ambiguous. V was clipped by 2 bases and J by 0 bases, with 8 bases between them. From germline, CDR1 is LNHNV and CDR2 YYDKDF (reference sequence). There are 15 residues in the CDR3. CDR3 residues: CATSRRGDSYNEQFF. CDR3 sequence (DNA): TGTGCCACCAGCAGAAGAGGAGACTCCTACAATGAGCAGTTCTTC.

V usage is TRBV27 and J usage is TRBJ1-1, with 8 bases fitting TRBD1. The length of the CDR3 is 15 residues. V was clipped by 6 bases and J by 0 bases; unmatched bases: 6. Germline V gene data show CDR1 as MNHEY and CDR2 as SMNVEV (reference sequence). DNA for the CDR3: TGTGCCAGCAGGCCTTACAGGGGGGTGAACACTGAAGCTTTCTTT. It yields the protein CASRPYRGVNTEAFF.

The chain couples TRBV7-3 to TRBJ2-1; TRBD1 agrees at 7 bases. The CDR3 totals 16 residues. V dropped 5 bases and J dropped 6; count of bases not matched to a gene: 13. Looked up from germline, CDR1 is SGHTA and CDR2 is FQGTGA. CDR3 residues: CASSPRTGLGSNEQFF. In nucleotides, the CDR3 is TGTGCCAGCAGCCCGCGGACAGGTTTAGGATCCAATGAGCAGTTCTTC.

This chain uses TRBV21-1 with TRBJ1-6; the D call of TRBD1 is as the table states it, not checked on the DNA. TRBV21-1 is labeled a pseudogene. The CDR3 runs to 17 residues. CDR3 residues: CASSKLRRDRTNSPLHF. In DNA, the CDR3 is TGTGCCAGCAGCAAACTAAGGAGGGACAGGACCAATTCACCCCTCCACTTT.

The chain employs TRBV28 and TRBJ2-1; 10 nucleotides agree with TRBD2. The CDR3 contains 15 residues. V was pared by 6 bases and J by 9 bases, with 11 bases of the junction left unmatched. Germline V CDR1 and CDR2: MDHEN, SYDVKM. CDR3 protein: CASSTMKLAGVEQFF. Here the CDR3 DNA reads TGTGCCAGCAGCACTATGAAGCTAGCGGGAGTTGAGCAGTTCTTC.

V usage is TRBV28 and J usage is TRBJ1-5; D remains ambiguous. With 2 bases removed from V and 4 bases from J, the gap between germline ends came to 15 bases. Germline CDR1 MDHEN, CDR2 SYDVKM. This CDR3 is 16 amino acids long. The CDR3, as DNA: TGTGCCAGCAGTTTACCCCGGCAGGCGCTTAATCAGCCCCAGCATTTT. Its protein is CASSLPRQALNQPQHF.

The rearrangement uses TRBV2 and TRBJ2-1, with 9 positions matching TRBD1. This CDR3 has 15 amino acids. The germline V gene encodes CDR1 SNHLY and CDR2 FYNNEI. The V and J ends lost 6 bases and 1 base, in that order; junction bases with no gene match: 4. The CDR3 spells CASRGDRGSYNEQFF. Written as DNA, the CDR3 is TGTGCCAGCAGGGGAGACAGGGGGTCCTACAATGAGCAGTTCTTC.

J is TRBJ2-2 and V is TRBV10-3; 10 bases fit TRBD2. The CDR3 length is 16 residues. V lost 4 bases, J lost 0 bases, and 2 bases stayed unmatched. In germline, CDR1 is ENHRY, CDR2 SYGVKD. The CDR3 loop reads CAISAGLAANTGELFF. The CDR3 DNA follows: TGTGCCATCAGTGCCGGACTAGCGGCGAACACCGGGGAGCTGTTTTTT.

The chain couples TRBV7-3 to TRBJ2-1; a weak D match, TRBD1 (6 bases). Germline V gene data show CDR1 as SGHTA and CDR2 as FQGTGA. V dropped 5 bases and J dropped 4 bases, with 12 bases sitting between them. This CDR3 is built from 14 residues. The CDR3: CASSADRQYNEQFF. CDR3 bases: TGTGCCAGCAGCGCCGACAGGCAATACAATGAGCAGTTCTTC.

In DNA, the CDR3 is TGTGCCACCCAGTGGCTAGCGGGAGCAGAAGAGCAGTACTTC. Translating it yields CATQWLAGAEEQYF. The chain uses TRBV28 and TRBJ2-7; TRBD2 matches 10 bases. Trimming removed 10 bases from V and 7 bases from J; junction bases left unmatched: 13. The CDR3 is 14 residues long. CDR1 is MDHEN and CDR2 is SYDVKM in the germline V gene.

This rearrangement joins TRBV11-3 to TRBJ1-2; tentative D call: TRBD1 (5 bases). Looked up from germline, CDR1 is SGHNT and CDR2 is YENEEA. The CDR3 consists of 18 residues. The germline V and J ends were trimmed by 0 bases and 2 bases, with 19 bases remaining between them. CDR3 sequence (DNA): TGTGCCAGCAGCTTAGACCTTCCTTTCGGGACTGACAACTATGGCTACACCTTC. Protein: CASSLDLPFGTDNYGYTF.

The gene calls are TRBV7-2 and TRBJ1-1; D is ambiguous. V was clipped by 5 bases and J by 0 bases, with 10 bases between them. CDR1 is SGHTA and CDR2 is FQGNSA in the germline V gene. The CDR3 covers 14 residues. CDR3 protein: CASSQTQMNTEAFF. The CDR3 DNA reads TGTGCCAGCAGCCAGACACAAATGAACACTGAAGCTTTCTTT. Filled out from reference TRBV7-2 and TRBJ1-1, the complete variable domain reads GAGVSQSPSNKVTEKGKDVELRCDPISGHTALYWYRQSLGQGLEFLIYFQGNSAPDKSGLPSDRFSAERTGGSVSTLTIQRTQQEDSAVYLCASSQTQMNTEAFFGQGTRLTVV.

The rearrangement joins TRBV2 to TRBJ2-1, with TRBD2 matching 8 bases. This CDR3 comprises 17 residues. Unmatched junction bases numbered 14, after V lost 5 bases and J lost 5 bases. CDR1 SNHLY and CDR2 FYNNEI come from the germline V gene. The CDR3 sequence is CASSNYLPAGVDNEQFF. CDR3 nucleotide sequence: TGTGCCAGCAGTAACTACCTCCCAGCGGGGGTGGACAATGAGCAGTTCTTC.

This chain links TRBV2 with TRBJ2-5; TRBD1 might be the D (5 bases). With 6 bases removed from V and 2 bases from J, the gap between germline ends came to 16 bases. The germline CDR1 and CDR2 sequences are SNHLY and FYNNEI. The CDR3 is made up of 15 amino acids. The CDR3 region is CASRNDRGGQETQYF. CDR3 bases: TGTGCCAGCAGGAACGACAGAGGCGGACAAGAGACCCAGTACTTC.

The rearrangement links TRBV11-2 to TRBJ2-5, with D unresolved. V shed 3 bases and J shed 1 base, with 6 bases lying between them. The germline V gene encodes CDR1 SGHAT and CDR2 FQNNGV. The length of the CDR3 is 13 residues. In nucleotides, the CDR3 is TGTGCCAGCAGCTTCACAGTCCAAGAGACCCAGTACTTC. Its protein product is CASSFTVQETQYF.

The chain couples TRBV28 to TRBJ2-5; 10 nucleotides align to TRBD1. There are 17 residues in the CDR3. Germline CDR1 MDHEN, CDR2 SYDVKM. V trimming: 5 bases; J trimming: 2 bases; junction bases outside the gene matches: 11. CDR3 residues: CASSPDRGRRGQETQYF. The DNA for the CDR3 is TGTGCCAGCAGTCCAGACAGGGGGCGACGAGGGCAAGAGACCCAGTACTTC.

The V gene is TRBV18, the J gene TRBJ2-1; 13 bases agree with TRBD2. V trimming: 3 bases; J trimming: 3 bases; junction bases outside the gene matches: 2. The CDR3 consists of 16 residues. Germline CDR1 is KGHSH and CDR2 is LQKENI. The CDR3 is CASSPGTSGVYNEQFF. CDR3 in DNA: TGTGCCAGCTCACCGGGGACTAGCGGGGTCTACAATGAGCAGTTCTTC.